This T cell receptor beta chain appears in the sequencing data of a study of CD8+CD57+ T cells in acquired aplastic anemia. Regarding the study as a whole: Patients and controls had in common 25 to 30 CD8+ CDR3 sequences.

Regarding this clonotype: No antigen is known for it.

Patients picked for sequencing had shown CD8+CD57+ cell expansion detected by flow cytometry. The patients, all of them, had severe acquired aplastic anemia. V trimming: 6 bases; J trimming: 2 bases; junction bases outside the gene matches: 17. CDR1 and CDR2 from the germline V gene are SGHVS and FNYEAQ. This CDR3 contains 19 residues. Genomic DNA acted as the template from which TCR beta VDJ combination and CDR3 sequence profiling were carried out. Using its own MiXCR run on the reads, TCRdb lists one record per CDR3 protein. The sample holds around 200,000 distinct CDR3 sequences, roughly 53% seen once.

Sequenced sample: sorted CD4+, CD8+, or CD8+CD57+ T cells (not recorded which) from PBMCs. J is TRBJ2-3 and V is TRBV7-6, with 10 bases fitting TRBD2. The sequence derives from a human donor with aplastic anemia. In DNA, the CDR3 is TGTGCCAGCAGTCAAGTGGCATCGTGGACTAGCGGCTTCACAGATACGCAGTATTTT. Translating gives CASSQVASWTSGFTDTQYF. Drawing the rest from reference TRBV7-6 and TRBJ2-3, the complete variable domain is GAGVSQSPRYKVTKRGQDVALRCDPISGHVSLYWYRQALGQGPEFLTYFNYEAQQDKSGLPNDRFSAERPEGSISTLTIQRTEQRDSAMYRCASSQVASWTSGFTDTQYFGPGTRLTVL.